Here is one T cell receptor beta chain with its context. V was trimmed by 5 bases and J by 2 bases, leaving 13 bases between them. The CDR3 has 15 amino acids. Germline assignment: CDR1 PRHDT and CDR2 FYEKMQ (reference sequence). PCR employed 60 Vbeta and 13 Jbeta primers. Method: immunoSEQ multiplex PCR; TCRdb's copy keeps in-frame clones and lacks some. The table lists 200,000 to 250,000 clones, about 75% of them singletons. The source of the sample is a study of cytomegalovirus exposure and HLA in healthy donors. The clonotype was recovered from a woman in her twenties or thirties in good health and CMV-seronegative. Sequencing was carried out using PBMCs. The chain combines TRBV13 with TRBJ2-1, with D possibly being TRBD1 (5 bases). The CDR3 region has the DNA TGTGCCAGCAGCCCGAGGAAGACAGCCTACAATGAGCAGTTCTTC. Amino acids: CASSPRKTAYNEQFF.